Each of the 17 T cell receptor beta chains below was sequenced from the same sample in a study of T-cell memory formation after mild COVID-19. TCRdb used MiXCR to reprocess the 5' RACE reads, holding one entry per CDR3 protein. The sample includes 380,000 or so distinct CDR3 sequences, approximately 14% seen only once; the top ten take around a fifth. Sequenced input: PBMCs or a T cell subset sorted from them (not recorded which). The receptors originated from a man between 18 and 29 years old who had mild COVID-19 (a few samples of this study predate the infection). Cell type and time point are not known.

The chain uses TRBV4-3 and TRBJ1-6; D unresolved. Germline CDR1 is LGHNA and CDR2 is YSLEER. Trimming removed 1 base at V and 8 bases at J, with 9 bases between. This CDR3 has 14 residues. CDR3 amino acids: CASSQGLNDSPLHF. The CDR3 DNA follows: TGCGCCAGCAGCCAAGGCCTTAACGATTCACCCCTCCACTTT.

CDR3 amino acids: CASRAGRESSPLHF. Here the CDR3 DNA reads TGCGCCAGCAGAGCGGGACGGGAGAGTTCACCCCTCCACTTT. The chain links TRBV10-2 to TRBJ1-6; D is perhaps TRBD1 (5 bases). The CDR3 runs 14 residues. V dropped 6 bases and J dropped 9 bases, with 15 bases sitting between them. The V gene's germline CDR1 is WSHSY and CDR2 SAAADI.

This clonotype was found a few times. The V gene is TRBV20-1, the J gene TRBJ2-1; perhaps TRBD2 as D (6 bases). The CDR3 is 14 residues long. CDR1 and CDR2 (germline): DFQATT, SNEGSKA (reference sequence). Trimming cost V 8 bases and J 2 bases, with 16 bases left between them. DNA of the CDR3: TGCAGTTCCCTGGCGGGGCGCGCCTACAATGAGCAGTTCTTC. It is translated as CSSLAGRAYNEQFF.

This clonotype was seen a handful of times. The CDR3 DNA follows: TGTGCCAGCAGCTTAGACAGGGGATGGACTGAAGCTTTCTTT. It codes for CASSLDRGWTEAFF. This rearrangement joins TRBV7-9 to TRBJ1-1, with 7 bases matching TRBD1. Trimming cost V 1 base and J 5 bases; bases outside gene matches: 4. The length of the CDR3 is 14 residues. Germline V gene data show CDR1 as SEHNR and CDR2 as FQNEAQ (reference sequence).

CDR3 in amino acids: CASRTLRGSPLHF. The CDR3 coding sequence is TGTGCCAGCAGGACCTTAAGGGGTTCACCCCTCCACTTT. The rearrangement links TRBV12-3 or TRBV12-4 to TRBJ1-6; D may be TRBD1 (5 bases). V dropped 6 bases and J dropped 9 bases, with 12 bases sitting between them. The CDR3 has 13 amino acids.

The rearrangement uses TRBV24-1 and TRBJ1-2, with 7 bases that match TRBD1. Per germline, CDR1 KGHDR and CDR2 SFDVKD. V was clipped by 4 bases and J by 4 bases; unmatched bases: 5. The CDR3 extends over 14 amino acids. Here the CDR3 DNA reads TGTGCCACCAGTGACCCCGGGACAGCCTATGGCTACACCTTC. Amino acid sequence: CATSDPGTAYGYTF.

The chain couples TRBV7-9 to TRBJ2-7; the D is unclear. The length of the CDR3 is 15 residues. Deletions cut 4 bases from V and 3 bases from J, with 16 bases between. The germline V gene encodes CDR1 SEHNR and CDR2 FQNEAQ (reference sequence). The CDR3 protein is CASSSPVDIYYEQYV. For the CDR3, the DNA is TGTGCCAGCAGCTCCCCGGTCGATATATACTACGAGCAGTACGTC.

The chain couples TRBV28 to TRBJ1-5, with 7 bases fitting TRBD1. From germline, CDR1 is MDHEN and CDR2 SYDVKM. V shed 6 bases and J 6 bases; nucleotides not matched to a gene: 8. The CDR3 is 14 residues long. CDR3 region: CASRPDRVGQPQHF. CDR3 DNA sequence: TGTGCCAGCAGACCTGACAGGGTAGGTCAGCCCCAGCATTTT.

This clonotype was picked up one time. This chain uses TRBV2 with TRBJ2-3; possible D gene TRBD2, 6 bases. The germline gives CDR1 SNHLY, CDR2 FYNNEI. This CDR3 is built from 15 residues. V was clipped by 6 bases and J by 2 bases, with 15 bases between them. In nucleotides, the CDR3 is TGTGCCAGCAGCCTAGCGTCCGTCCCCACAGATACGCAGTATTTT. It specifies CASSLASVPTDTQYF.

The chain combines TRBV12-3 or TRBV12-4 with TRBJ2-7; 10 bases line up with TRBD1. J lost 4 bases, V lost 6 bases, and 6 bases had no gene match. The CDR3 consists of 14 residues. The CDR3 sequence is CASRPTGGGYEQYF. DNA of the CDR3: TGTGCCAGCAGGCCGACAGGGGGCGGGTACGAGCAGTACTTC.

Many counts were recorded for this clonotype. This chain links TRBV28 with TRBJ2-7; the D gene is possibly TRBD1 (6 bases). The V gene lost 3 bases and the J gene lost 12 bases, with 15 bases spanning the gap. Germline values: CDR1 MDHEN, CDR2 SYDVKM. This CDR3 has 12 residues. CDR3 region: CASSFSGQRLYV. As DNA, the CDR3 is TGTGCCAGCAGTTTCAGTGGACAGAGGTTGTACGTC.

The chain carries TRBV9 and TRBJ2-1, with TRBD2 matching 9 bases. The CDR3 has 14 residues. V lost 6 bases, J lost 5 bases, and 6 bases stayed unmatched. Germline CDR1 and CDR2: SGDLS and YYNGEE. Written as DNA, the CDR3 is TGTGCCAGCACAGCGGGGGGTTGGGACAATGAGCAGTTCTTC. Translated, it gives CASTAGGWDNEQFF.

The rearrangement joins TRBV4-2 to TRBJ1-4, with D hard to call. The germline CDR1 and CDR2 sequences are LGHNA and YNFKEQ. The CDR3 extends over 15 amino acids. Trimming removed 4 bases at V and 8 bases at J, with 17 bases between. CDR3: CASSRSDRAGEKLFF. CDR3 DNA: TGTGCCAGCAGCCGATCGGATCGGGCGGGGGAAAAACTGTTTTTT.

The rearrangement links TRBV10-3 to TRBJ2-2, with D possibly being TRBD1 (6 bases). V dropped 0 bases and J dropped 7 bases, with 21 bases sitting between them. The germline V gene has CDR1 ENHRY and CDR2 SYGVKD. The CDR3 runs 18 residues. The CDR3 DNA reads as TGTGCCATCAGTGAGTCCCGAGGTTCTGGGGGCTTCGGCGGGGAGCTGTTTTTT. This encodes CAISESRGSGGFGGELFF.

This chain connects TRBV7-2 to TRBJ2-2, with D hard to call. The CDR3 spans 14 residues. Germline CDR1 SGHTA, CDR2 FQGNSA. V lost 5 bases, J lost 2 bases, and 9 bases lay in between. For the CDR3, the DNA is TGTGCCAGCAGCCCTACCCCAAACACCGGGGAGCTGTTTTTT. Protein product: CASSPTPNTGELFF.

This clonotype was seen repeatedly, ten times or more. The V call is TRBV5-1, the J call TRBJ2-7; 7 nucleotides match TRBD1. CDR3 length equals 13 residues. CDR1 and CDR2 from the germline V gene are SGHRS and YFSETQ. V was pared by 5 bases and J by 7 bases, with 9 bases of the junction left unmatched. CDR3 loop: CASSRTGDREQYV. The CDR3 region has the DNA TGCGCCAGCAGTCGTACAGGGGATCGGGAGCAGTACGTC.

This clonotype has only a few counts. V gene TRBV4-1 combines with J gene TRBJ2-3; D is uncertain. Germline-derived CDR1 and CDR2 are MGHRA and YSYEKL. CDR3 length equals 12 residues. V was pared by 4 bases and J by 6 bases, with 8 bases between. The CDR3 DNA reads TGCGCCAGCAGCCTATTTGGGGATACGCAGTATTTT. It specifies CASSLFGDTQYF.